The source of this T cell receptor (beta chain) is a study of spatial heterogeneity in lung cancer. Study context: Alpha-chain detections were consistently fewer than beta-chain detections among the sequences.

This clonotype was observed at least ten times. CDR3 length: 14 residues. Trimming removed 2 bases from V and 7 bases from J, with 15 bases in between. Germline lookup yields CDR1 MNHEY and CDR2 SMNVEV (reference sequence). Time point in this sample: sample taken at primary tumor resection. Unsorted whole RNA from tumor, nontumor lung or frozen PBMC underwent sequencing. TCRdb independently ran MiXCR on the 5' RACE reads; one entry per CDR3 protein. The table includes about 12,000 distinct CDR3 sequences, about 6% detected once. This clonotype was obtained from a male donor with early-stage non-small cell lung cancer. The chain couples TRBV27 to TRBJ2-7; the D is unclear. The sample in question was normal lung tissue next to the tumor, obtained at surgery. The CDR3 loop is CASSLLAPIGEQYF. CDR3 DNA: TGTGCCAGCAGTTTACTGGCTCCTATAGGGGAGCAGTACTTC.